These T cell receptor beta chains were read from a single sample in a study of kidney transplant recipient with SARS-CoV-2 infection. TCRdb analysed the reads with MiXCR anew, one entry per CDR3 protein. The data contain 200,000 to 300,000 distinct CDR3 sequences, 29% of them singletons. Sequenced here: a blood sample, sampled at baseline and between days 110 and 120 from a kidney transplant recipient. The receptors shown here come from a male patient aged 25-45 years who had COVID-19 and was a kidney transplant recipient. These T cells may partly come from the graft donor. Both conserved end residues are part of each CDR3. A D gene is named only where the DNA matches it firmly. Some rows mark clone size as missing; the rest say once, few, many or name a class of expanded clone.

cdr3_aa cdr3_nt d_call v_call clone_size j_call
CASRYGVPGKTYGYTF TGTGCCAGCAGATATGGCGTACCAGGAAAGACCTATGGCTACACCTTC . TRBV5-4 many TRBJ1-2
CASTHPVSRKTYGYTF TGTGCCAGCACCCATCCTGTCTCGCGAAAGACCTATGGCTACACCTTC . TRBV5-5 . TRBJ1-2
CGSYLDDSRKTYGHTF TGTGGCAGTTACTTAGATGATAGCCGAAAGACCTATGGCCACACCTTC . TRBV8-2 . TRBJ1-2
CASSEGGSARKTYGYTF TGTGCCAGCAGCGAAGGTGGTTCAGCTCGAAAGACCTATGGCTACACCTTC . TRBV7-4 many TRBJ1-2
CASSVQFPISIRTEAFF TGTGCCAGCAGCGTACAATTTCCCATTTCAATTCGCACTGAAGCTTTCTTT . TRBV3-1 many TRBJ1-1
CASSIGGMDTQHF TGTGCCAGTAGTATAGGGGGCATGGATACGCAGCATTTT . TRBV19 . TRBJ1-5
CASSREGGQITDTQYF TGCGCCAGCAGCCGTGAAGGGGGACAGATCACAGATACGCAGTATTTT TRBD1 TRBV4-3 . TRBJ2-3
CASSYSTGRGFSSGYTF TGTGCCAGCAGTTACTCGACGGGCAGGGGCTTTTCGAGCGGCTACACCTTC . TRBV6-5 many TRBJ1-2
CASSDYPGLAGGPETQYF TGTGCCAGCAGCGACTACCCGGGACTAGCGGGAGGGCCCGAGACCCAGTACTTC TRBD2 TRBV3-1 . TRBJ2-5
CGSRSTDSRKTYGYTF TGTGGCAGTCGAAGTACTGATAGCCGAAAGACCTATGGCTACACCTTC . TRBV8-2 many TRBJ1-2
CASSFTGLYNEQFF TGTGCCAGCAGCTTCACGGGACTGTACAATGAGCAGTTCTTC . TRBV7-3 few TRBJ2-1
CASSEGNPISGLTGELFF TGTGCCAGCAGCGAGGGTAATCCCATTTCAGGCTTGACCGGGGAGCTGTTTTTT . TRBV3-1 many TRBJ2-2
CATSRRASTRKTYGYTF TGTGCCACCAGTCGTAGAGCTAGTACCAGAAAGACCTATGGCTACACCTTC . TRBV24-1 many TRBJ1-2
CASSWGQGGALSGNTIYF TGTGCCAGCAGCTGGGGACAGGGAGGCGCTCTCTCTGGAAACACCATATATTTT TRBD1 TRBV7-2 many TRBJ1-3
CVSSSRDRPYEQYF TGTGTCAGTAGTTCTCGGGACAGACCGTACGAGCAGTACTTC TRBD1 TRBV19 once TRBJ2-7
CASSQSGGGHWETQYF TGTGCCAGCAGCCAGAGCGGGGGGGGCCATTGGGAGACCCAGTACTTC TRBD2 TRBV7-8 few TRBJ2-5
CASSSRLAGWNTGELFF TGTGCCAGCAGCTCCCGGCTAGCGGGATGGAACACCGGGGAGCTGTTTTTT TRBD2 TRBV7-2 many TRBJ2-2
CARGGEVVRKTYGYTF TGTGCCAGAGGCGGCGAAGTGGTGAGAAAGACCTATGGCTACACCTTC . TRBV5-3 many TRBJ1-2
CASSLEASGGFTDTQYF TGCGCCAGCAGCTTGGAGGCTAGCGGGGGGTTCACAGATACGCAGTATTTT TRBD2 TRBV5-1 many TRBJ2-3
CASSLGGDPFTEAFF TGTGCCAGCAGCTTAGGGGGCGATCCCTTCACTGAAGCTTTCTTT TRBD1 TRBV5-4 many TRBJ1-1
CASSFDPYEQYF TGTGCCAGCAGTTTCGATCCTTACGAGCAGTACTTC . TRBV28 many TRBJ2-7
CASRRLAGLGGSSDTGELFF TGTGCCAGCAGGCGACTAGCGGGGCTGGGTGGGTCATCCGACACCGGGGAGCTGTTTTTT TRBD2 TRBV12-3/TRBV12-4 many TRBJ2-2
CASSLDEGTGGYTF TGTGCCAGCAGTTTAGACGAAGGAACTGGTGGCTACACCTTC . TRBV12-3/TRBV12-4 many TRBJ1-2
CASSFQTGPKNTEAFF TGTGCCAGCAGCTTCCAGACAGGGCCCAAGAACACTGAAGCTTTCTTT TRBD1 TRBV13 many TRBJ1-1
CSASELLFRKTYGYTF TGCAGTGCTAGCGAGCTGCTGTTTCGAAAGACCTATGGCTACACCTTC . TRBV20-1 many TRBJ1-2
CATSSSIRCGKTYGYTF TGTGCCACCAGCTCGTCGATAAGGTGTGGAAAGACCTATGGCTACACCTTC . TRBV15 . TRBJ1-2
CASFRFVPGRTYGYTF TGTGCCAGCTTCCGGTTCGTACCAGGAAGGACCTATGGCTACACCTTC . TRBV5-4 . TRBJ1-2
CSARPGGSLAKNIQYF TGCAGTGCTAGGCCAGGGGGGAGTTTAGCCAAAAACATTCAGTACTTC . TRBV20-1 many TRBJ2-4
CASSSGLGTEAFF TGTGCCAGCAGCTCTGGGCTTGGCACTGAAGCTTTCTTT . TRBV11-2 many TRBJ1-1
CASSFRAADTQYF TGTGCCAGCAGCTTTCGAGCGGCAGATACGCAGTATTTT . TRBV5-5 many TRBJ2-3
CASSSSMLRRKTYGYTF TGCGCCAGCAGTAGTAGTATGCTACGCAGAAAGACCTATGGCTACACCTTC . TRBV23-1 many TRBJ1-2
CSAKTLTSTDTQYF TGCAGTGCTAAGACGTTGACTAGCACAGATACGCAGTATTTT . TRBV20-1 . TRBJ2-3
CASSHDRDRYNSPLHF TGTGCCAGTAGTCATGACCGGGACAGGTATAATTCACCCCTCCACTTT TRBD1 TRBV19 many TRBJ1-6
CATSCMSSTRKTYGYTF TGTGCCACCAGTTGCATGTCTAGTACCAGAAAGACCTATGGCTACACCTTC . TRBV24-1 many TRBJ1-2
CASDDKSVRKTYGYTF TGCGCCAGCGATGACAAATCGGTTCGAAAGACCTATGGCTACACCTTC . TRBV5-1 many TRBJ1-2
CASSRVYSFRKTYGYTF TGTGCCAGCAGTCGAGTCTACAGCTTCCGAAAGACCTATGGCTACACCTTC . TRBV12-3/TRBV12-4 many TRBJ1-2